The rows below give T cell receptor beta chains drawn from one sample of a study of blood T cells in healthy people across ages. TCRdb reanalysed the 5' RACE reads using MiXCR and keeps one entry per CDR3 protein. In the table there are 600,000 to 850,000 distinct CDR3 sequences, roughly 41% of which are singletons. The sequenced material came from blood. The source is a woman aged 55-70 years in good health. Both conserved end residues are part of each CDR3. The D gene is left open where the match is weak. Clone size, where shown, is once, few, many, or a class for clones that have expanded.

D gene,clone size,V gene,J gene,CDR3 protein,CDR3 DNA
TRBD1,few,TRBV29-1,TRBJ1-1,CSVDRPGGEGAFF,TGCAGCGTTGACCGACCAGGGGGTGAGGGAGCTTTCTTT
TRBD1,NA,TRBV29-1,TRBJ1-2,CSVGDRGLGYTF,TGCAGCGTTGGGGACAGGGGGTTGGGCTACACCTTC
TRBD1,NA,TRBV12-3/TRBV12-4,TRBJ2-7,CASSYTGGGSYEQYF,TGTGCCAGCAGTTATACAGGGGGAGGCTCCTACGAGCAGTACTTC
TRBD1,NA,TRBV12-3/TRBV12-4,TRBJ1-4,CASSPPQGQGATNEKLFF,TGTGCCAGCAGCCCCCCTCAGGGACAGGGGGCAACTAATGAAAAACTGTTTTTT
NA,NA,TRBV6-2/TRBV6-3,TRBJ2-3,CASSYYIVESTDTQYF,TGTGCCAGCAGTTACTATATTGTGGAGTCGACAGATACGCAGTATTTT
NA,NA,TRBV6-1,TRBJ1-4,CASSEVPKGEKLFF,TGTGCCAGCAGTGAAGTTCCCAAGGGTGAAAAACTGTTTTTT
NA,few,TRBV6-6,TRBJ1-1,CASSLTSPEAFF,TGTGCCAGCAGCTTAACCTCTCCGGAGGCTTTCTTT
TRBD1,many,TRBV9,TRBJ1-5,CASSPWDRVSDQPQHF,TGTGCCAGCAGCCCCTGGGACAGGGTGTCGGATCAGCCCCAGCATTTT
TRBD2,NA,TRBV11-2,TRBJ2-1,CASSPLTLAGGGYNEQFF,TGTGCCAGCAGCCCTCTTACACTAGCGGGAGGAGGGTACAATGAGCAGTTCTTC
TRBD2,NA,TRBV20-1,TRBJ2-1,CSANPAGGPNEQFF,TGCAGTGCTAACCCAGCGGGGGGGCCTAATGAGCAGTTCTTC
NA,once,TRBV20-1,TRBJ2-2,CSATTTGELFF,TGCAGTGCAACGACCACCGGGGAGCTGTTTTTT
NA,NA,TRBV5-1,TRBJ1-1,CASSLAGVGGQPYEAFF,TGCGCCAGCAGCTTGGCCGGGGTTGGTGGACAACCATATGAAGCTTTCTTT
TRBD2,once,TRBV3-1,TRBJ2-3,CASSQDWLAGGHTQYF,TGTGCCAGCAGCCAAGATTGGCTAGCGGGAGGTCATACGCAGTATTTT
NA,NA,TRBV10-3,TRBJ1-2,CALQQGSNYGYTF,TGTGCCTTACAACAGGGATCTAACTATGGCTACACCTTC
NA,NA,TRBV6-5,TRBJ1-1,CASSPREGFLNTEAFF,TGTGCCAGCAGCCCCCGGGAGGGTTTCCTGAACACTGAAGCTTTCTTT
NA,few,TRBV5-5,TRBJ2-7,CASSPKGPSAAYEQYF,TGTGCCAGCAGCCCCAAAGGGCCTAGCGCTGCCTACGAGCAGTACTTC
NA,NA,TRBV27,TRBJ2-1,CASSFGRNNEQFF,TGTGCCAGCAGTTTCGGGAGAAACAATGAGCAGTTCTTC